This T cell receptor (beta chain) originates from a study of T cell changes during pregnancy in multiple sclerosis. Assay used: immunoSEQ multiplex PCR; TCRdb lists only in-frame clones, some missing. The table shows 79,000 or so clones, with approximately 90% occurring only once. Losses at the gene ends were 5 bases for V and 7 bases for J; bases not matched to a gene: 4. The CDR3 contains 13 residues. Germline assignment: CDR1 MNHEY and CDR2 SVGAGI. The sample in question was peripheral blood, obtained before pregnancy. The receptor's source is a female donor with multiple sclerosis, enrolled in a pregnancy study. The chain employs TRBV6-5 and TRBJ1-2, with 10 bases that match TRBD1. The CDR3 region has the DNA TGTGCCAGCAGTCGGGACAGGGGAATTGGCTACACCTTC. This codes for CASSRDRGIGYTF.